What follows are 19 T cell receptor beta chains derived from one specimen sequenced in a study of shared clonotypes between healthy human individuals. Naive-designated CD8 cells lacked CD45RO, were positively enriched for CCR7, and omitted terminally differentiated effector memory CD45RA+ cells. Sequencing was performed with immunoSEQ multiplex PCR; in TCRdb, only in-frame clones are kept and a portion is missing. The sample lists about 700,000 clones; 92% were seen once. The sample comprised naive CD8+ T cells sorted from blood. The receptor set was obtained from a man aged 25 to 40 in good health.

A word on this clone: Other DNA sequences of this sample code for an identical CDR3. The chain uses TRBV5-4 and TRBJ2-7; no clear D gene. Germline values: CDR1 SGHNT, CDR2 YYREEE (reference sequence). Between the trimmed V and J ends, which lost 0 bases and 3 bases, there was a span of 4 bases. The CDR3 covers 12 residues. This CDR3 reads CASSLGNYEQYF. The CDR3 bases are TGTGCCAGCAGCTTGGGAAACTACGAGCAGTACTTC.

This chain links TRBV5-1 with TRBJ2-3, with 10 bases matching TRBD2. The CDR3 has 16 amino acids. Germline values: CDR1 SGHRS, CDR2 YFSETQ. The J segment lost 1 base and the V segment lost 4 bases, leaving 6 bases of the junction unmatched. CDR3 protein: CASSPGTSVRTDTQYF. DNA of the CDR3: TGCGCCAGCAGCCCCGGGACTAGCGTTCGCACAGATACGCAGTATTTT.

The rearrangement joins TRBV21-1 to TRBJ1-5. TRBV21-1 is assigned pseudogene status. The CDR3 is made up of 16 amino acids. CDR3 DNA sequence: TGTGCCAGCAGCAAAATTTCGAATACTGACGATCAGCCCCAGCATTTT. This sequence encodes CASSKISNTDDQPQHF.

This clone was seen a single time. The chain uses TRBV7-6 and TRBJ2-1, with D perhaps matching TRBD1 or TRBD2 (6 bases each). Per the germline V gene, CDR1 is SGHVS and CDR2 is FNYEAQ. Trimming stripped 2 bases from V and 6 bases from J, with 17 bases between. This CDR3 has 16 residues. The CDR3 DNA reads as TGTGCCAGCAGCTTATGGGGGGCCCCCTCCGGCAATGAGCAGTTCTTC. Amino acid sequence: CASSLWGAPSGNEQFF. The variable domain in full, with the rest retrieved from reference TRBV7-6 and TRBJ2-1, is GAGVSQSPRYKVTKRGQDVALRCDPISGHVSLYWYRQALGQGPEFLTYFNYEAQQDKSGLPNDRFSAERPEGSISTLTIQRTEQRDSAMYRCASSLWGAPSGNEQFFGPGTRLTVL.

This clone was counted a single time. At one boundary the junction diverges from the germline segment, which might be a read error. The chain carries TRBV9 and TRBJ1-1, with TRBD1 matching over 10 bases. In germline, CDR1 is SGDLS, CDR2 YYNGEE. The CDR3 is 15 residues long. CDR3 in amino acids: CASSVANQPPGQGIF. CDR3 nucleotide sequence: TGTGCCAGCAGCGTAGCTAATCAACCTCCGGGACAGGGGATCTTT.

The J gene is TRBJ1-5, the V gene TRBV28; D is unclear. CDR1 and CDR2 from the germline V gene are MDHEN and SYDVKM. Trimming removed 8 bases from V and 7 bases from J, with 18 bases in between. The CDR3 runs 14 residues. In DNA form, the CDR3 reads TGTGCCAGCCAATTGGAGAGGGCGCCCCAGCCCCAGCATTTT. This encodes CASQLERAPQPQHF.

The V gene is TRBV2, the J gene TRBJ2-3; D is perhaps TRBD2 (6 bases). Germline V lookup: CDR1 SNHLY, CDR2 FYNNEI. The length of the CDR3 is 16 residues. V lost 3 bases, J lost 0 bases, and 13 bases lay in between. CDR3 loop: CASSDVEGSSTDTQYF. The CDR3 bases are TGTGCCAGCAGTGACGTGGAGGGTTCGAGCACAGATACGCAGTATTTT.

CDR3 nucleotide sequence: TGTGCCAGCAGTGAACGTGCAAGCACTGAAGCTTTCTTT. Amino acid sequence: CASSERASTEAFF. The chain has TRBV2 and TRBJ1-1, with D hard to call. Germline V lookup: CDR1 SNHLY, CDR2 FYNNEI. The CDR3 spans 13 residues. V was pared by 2 bases and J by 4 bases, with 8 bases between.

V is TRBV5-5 and J is TRBJ2-7; D is uncertain. Per the germline V gene, CDR1 is SGHKS and CDR2 is YYEKEE (reference sequence). Trimming shortened V by 0 bases and J by 0 bases, and 10 bases separated the two germline ends. The CDR3 contains 15 residues. CDR3 protein: CASSLVRTSSYEQYF. DNA of the CDR3: TGTGCCAGCAGCTTGGTGAGAACCAGCTCCTACGAGCAGTACTTC.

The gene calls are TRBV5-8 and TRBJ1-1; D ambiguous. This CDR3 has 13 residues. Germline V CDR1 and CDR2: SGHTS, YDEGEE. With 0 bases removed from V and 0 bases from J, the gap between germline ends came to 3 bases. CDR3 DNA sequence: TGTGCCAGCAGCTTGGTGGTGAACACTGAAGCTTTCTTT. Translating it yields CASSLVVNTEAFF.

This chain links TRBV2 with TRBJ2-7; D remains ambiguous. The CDR3 sequence is 13 residues long. Germline V lookup: CDR1 SNHLY, CDR2 FYNNEI. V was cut by 7 bases and J by 3 bases, with 13 bases left in between. The CDR3 reads CASTQSTLYEQYF. The CDR3 bases are TGTGCCAGCACTCAATCCACACTCTACGAGCAGTACTTC.

The chain carries TRBV27 and TRBJ1-5; D might be TRBD1 (6 bases). This CDR3 has 15 residues. Germline V CDR1 and CDR2: MNHEY, SMNVEV (reference sequence). Trimming took off 6 bases at V and 5 bases at J, with 17 bases between the two ends. The chain's CDR3 is CASRGLMGAHQPQHF. CDR3 coding DNA: TGTGCCAGCAGAGGGCTCATGGGGGCGCATCAGCCCCAGCATTTT.

V usage is TRBV19 and J usage is TRBJ1-4, with 7 bases lining up with TRBD1. The V segment lost 7 bases and the J segment 8 bases; nucleotides outside the gene matches: 7. This CDR3 region has 13 residues. CDR1 LNHDA and CDR2 SQIVND come from the germline V gene (reference sequence). CDR3 bases: TGTGCCAGTAAGCGACAGGGTAGCGAAAAACTGTTTTTT. Its translation: CASKRQGSEKLFF.

The chain links TRBV7-6 to TRBJ2-7; TRBD1 agrees at 9 bases. CDR1 is SGHVS and CDR2 is FNYEAQ in the germline V gene. The CDR3 has 14 amino acids. V lost 1 base and J lost 6; bases outside the gene matches: 4. This CDR3 is CASSLGGTGSEQYF. The CDR3 bases are TGTGCCAGCAGCTTAGGCGGGACAGGGAGCGAGCAGTACTTC.

This chain connects TRBV2 to TRBJ2-7; D is perhaps TRBD2 (6 bases). The length of the CDR3 is 15 residues. Germline CDR1 and CDR2: SNHLY and FYNNEI. Trimming cost V 2 bases and J 4 bases, with 15 bases left between them. In DNA, the CDR3 is TGTGCCAGCAGTGAACAGGGAGGACTGAGTTACGAGCAGTACTTC. Encoded protein: CASSEQGGLSYEQYF.

This chain joins TRBV6-4 and TRBJ2-7; D possibly corresponds to TRBD2 (6 bases). Germline CDR1 and CDR2: MRHNA and SNTAGT. The V end was cut by 5 bases, the J end by 2 bases, with 16 bases between. The CDR3 loop spans 15 amino acids. The CDR3 DNA reads as TGTGCCAGCAGTCTCGGGGCTAGCGAGACCTACGAGCAGTACTTC. This translates into CASSLGASETYEQYF.

J is TRBJ2-7 and V is TRBV4-1, with 9 bases that match TRBD1. The CDR3 is 12 amino acids. The germline gives CDR1 MGHRA, CDR2 YSYEKL. With 4 bases clipped from V and 7 bases from J, the junction kept 2 bases outside the gene matches. This chain's CDR3 is CASSPGTGEQYF. CDR3 in DNA: TGCGCCAGCAGCCCCGGGACAGGGGAGCAGTACTTC.

The J gene is TRBJ2-3, the V gene TRBV6-4, with D possibly matching TRBD2 (5 bases). The V gene's germline CDR1 is MRHNA and CDR2 SNTAGT. The CDR3 has 16 amino acids. The V gene lost 2 bases and the J gene lost 1 base, with 13 bases spanning the gap. The CDR3 nucleotides are TGTGCCAGCAGTGACAGCCCAGCGGCGCGCACAGATACGCAGTATTTT. It specifies CASSDSPAARTDTQYF.

The V and J genes are TRBV13 and TRBJ2-7; TRBD1 might be the D (6 bases). The germline V gene encodes CDR1 PRHDT and CDR2 FYEKMQ (reference sequence). V gave up 4 bases and J gave up 0 bases, with 10 bases separating them. The CDR3 runs to 14 residues. CDR3 coding DNA: TGTGCCAGCAGCTCCCGGGACAACTCCTACGAGCAGTACTTC. This sequence encodes CASSSRDNSYEQYF. Together with reference TRBV13 and TRBJ2-7, the CDR3 gives the full variable domain: AAGVIQSPRHLIKEKRETATLKCYPIPRHDTVYWYQQGPGQDPQFLISFYEKMQSDKGSIPDRFSAQQFSDYHSELNMSSLELGDSALYFCASSSRDNSYEQYFGPGTRLTVT.